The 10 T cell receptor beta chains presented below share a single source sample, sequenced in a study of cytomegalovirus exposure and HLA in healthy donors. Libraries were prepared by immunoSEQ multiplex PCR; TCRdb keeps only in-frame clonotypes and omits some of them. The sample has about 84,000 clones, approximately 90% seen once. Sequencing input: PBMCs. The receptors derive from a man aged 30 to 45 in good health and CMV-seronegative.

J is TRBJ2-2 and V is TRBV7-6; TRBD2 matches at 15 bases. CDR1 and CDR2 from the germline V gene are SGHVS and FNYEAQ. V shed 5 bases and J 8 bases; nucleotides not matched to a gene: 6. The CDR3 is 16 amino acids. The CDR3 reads CASSQGLAGGWGELFF. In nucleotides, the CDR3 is TGTGCCAGCAGCCAGGGACTAGCGGGAGGCTGGGGGGAGCTGTTTTTT.

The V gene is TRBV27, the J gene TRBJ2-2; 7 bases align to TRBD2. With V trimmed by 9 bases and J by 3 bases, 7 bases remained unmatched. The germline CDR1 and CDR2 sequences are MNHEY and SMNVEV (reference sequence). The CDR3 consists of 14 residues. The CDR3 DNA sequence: TGTGCCAGTTCTAGCGGTGCGGACACCGGGGAGCTGTTTTTT. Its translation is CASSSGADTGELFF.

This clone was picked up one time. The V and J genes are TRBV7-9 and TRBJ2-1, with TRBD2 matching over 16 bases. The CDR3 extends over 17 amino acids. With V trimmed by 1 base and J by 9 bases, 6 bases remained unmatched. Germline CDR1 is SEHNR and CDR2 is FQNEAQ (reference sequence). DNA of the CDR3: TGTGCCAGCAGCTTAGGCACCGGGACTAGCGGGAGGGGTGAGCAGTTCTTC. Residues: CASSLGTGTSGRGEQFF.

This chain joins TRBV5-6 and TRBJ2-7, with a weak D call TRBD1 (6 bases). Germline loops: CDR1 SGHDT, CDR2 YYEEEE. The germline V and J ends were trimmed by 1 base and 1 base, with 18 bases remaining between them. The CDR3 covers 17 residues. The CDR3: CASSLRGSGTRSYEQYF. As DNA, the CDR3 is TGTGCCAGCAGCTTGAGGGGATCCGGGACACGGTCCTACGAGCAGTACTTC.

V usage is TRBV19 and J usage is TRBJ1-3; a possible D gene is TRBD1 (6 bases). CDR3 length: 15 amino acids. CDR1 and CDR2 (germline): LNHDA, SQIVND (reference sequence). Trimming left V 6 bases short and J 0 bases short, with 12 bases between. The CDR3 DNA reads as TGTGCCAGTAGGACCAGGGGCTCCTCTGGAAACACCATATATTTT. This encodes CASRTRGSSGNTIYF.

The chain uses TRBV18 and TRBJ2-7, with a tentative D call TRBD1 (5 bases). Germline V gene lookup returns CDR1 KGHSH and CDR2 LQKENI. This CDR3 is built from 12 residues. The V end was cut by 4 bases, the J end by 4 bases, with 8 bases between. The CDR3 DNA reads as TGTGCCAGCTCACAACAGGAATACGAGCAGTACTTC. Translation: CASSQQEYEQYF.

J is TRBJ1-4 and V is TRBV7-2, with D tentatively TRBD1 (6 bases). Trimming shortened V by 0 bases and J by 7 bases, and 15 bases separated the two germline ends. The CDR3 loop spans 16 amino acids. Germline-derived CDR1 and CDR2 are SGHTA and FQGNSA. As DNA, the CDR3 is TGTGCCAGCAGCTTAGCTTACCAGGGGTGGGGTGAAAAACTGTTTTTT. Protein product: CASSLAYQGWGEKLFF.

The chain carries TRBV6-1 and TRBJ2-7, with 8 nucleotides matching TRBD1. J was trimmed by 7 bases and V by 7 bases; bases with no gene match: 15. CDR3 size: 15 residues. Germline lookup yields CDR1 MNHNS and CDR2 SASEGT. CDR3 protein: CASNPMTGEDGEQYF. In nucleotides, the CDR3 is TGTGCCAGCAATCCGATGACAGGGGAGGACGGGGAGCAGTACTTC.

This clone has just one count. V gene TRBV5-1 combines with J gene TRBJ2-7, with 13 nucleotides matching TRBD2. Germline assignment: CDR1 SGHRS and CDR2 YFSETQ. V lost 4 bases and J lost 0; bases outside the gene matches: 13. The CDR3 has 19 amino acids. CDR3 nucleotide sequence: TGCGCCAGCAGCCCCGTTGGGGGGACTAGCGGGGCACCCTCCTACGAGCAGTACTTC. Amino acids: CASSPVGGTSGAPSYEQYF.

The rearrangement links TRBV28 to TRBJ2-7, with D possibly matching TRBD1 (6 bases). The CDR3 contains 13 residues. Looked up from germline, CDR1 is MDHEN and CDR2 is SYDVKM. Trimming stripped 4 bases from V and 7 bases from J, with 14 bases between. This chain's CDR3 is CASSSTGTREQYF. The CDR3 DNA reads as TGTGCCAGCAGTTCCACAGGGACGAGGGAGCAGTACTTC.